The TCR beta chain described here comes from a study of blood T cells in healthy people across ages. Findings of the study overall: Getting older went along with TCR beta diversity per million T cells dropping roughly linearly. Samples with more naive T cells showed higher observed beta diversity. Without sorted subsets, naive and antigen-experienced compartments could not be conclusively compared.

The CDR3 runs 14 residues. After removal of 5 bases from V and 11 bases from J, the junction contained 11 bases not matched to a gene. Germline V lookup: CDR1 SGHDT, CDR2 YYEEEE. There were at least 5.5 micrograms of total RNA extracted from every sample. A second about 7 to 11 cycle PCR used barcoded and J-beta primers. TCRdb itself ran the 5' RACE reads through MiXCR, one entry per CDR3 protein. The table records some 1.8 million distinct CDR3 sequences, 39% of them present only once. Of note for this clonotype: Its antigen remains unknown.

The TCR comes from a human donor in good health. The V gene is TRBV5-6, the J gene TRBJ2-1, with TRBD2 identical over 9 bases. Sequencing used blood. The CDR3 DNA follows: TGTGCCAGCAGGCGACTAGCGGCTTCCCATAAGCAGTTCTTC. Translating it yields CASRRLAASHKQFF.